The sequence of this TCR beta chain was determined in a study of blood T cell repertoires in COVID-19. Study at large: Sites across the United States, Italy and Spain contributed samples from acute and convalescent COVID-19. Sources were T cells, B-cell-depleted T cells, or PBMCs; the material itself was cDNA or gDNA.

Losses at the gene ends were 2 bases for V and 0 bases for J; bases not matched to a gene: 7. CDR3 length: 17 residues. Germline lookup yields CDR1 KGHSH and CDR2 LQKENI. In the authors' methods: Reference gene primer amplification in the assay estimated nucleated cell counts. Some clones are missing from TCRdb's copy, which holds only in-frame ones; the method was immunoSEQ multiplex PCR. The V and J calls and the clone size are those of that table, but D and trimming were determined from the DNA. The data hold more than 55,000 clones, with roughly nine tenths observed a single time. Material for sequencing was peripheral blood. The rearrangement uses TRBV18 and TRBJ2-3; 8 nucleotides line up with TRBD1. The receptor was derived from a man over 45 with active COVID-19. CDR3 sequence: CASSPTGGQGSTDTQYF. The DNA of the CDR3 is TGTGCCAGCTCACCAACCGGAGGACAGGGCAGCACAGATACGCAGTATTTT.